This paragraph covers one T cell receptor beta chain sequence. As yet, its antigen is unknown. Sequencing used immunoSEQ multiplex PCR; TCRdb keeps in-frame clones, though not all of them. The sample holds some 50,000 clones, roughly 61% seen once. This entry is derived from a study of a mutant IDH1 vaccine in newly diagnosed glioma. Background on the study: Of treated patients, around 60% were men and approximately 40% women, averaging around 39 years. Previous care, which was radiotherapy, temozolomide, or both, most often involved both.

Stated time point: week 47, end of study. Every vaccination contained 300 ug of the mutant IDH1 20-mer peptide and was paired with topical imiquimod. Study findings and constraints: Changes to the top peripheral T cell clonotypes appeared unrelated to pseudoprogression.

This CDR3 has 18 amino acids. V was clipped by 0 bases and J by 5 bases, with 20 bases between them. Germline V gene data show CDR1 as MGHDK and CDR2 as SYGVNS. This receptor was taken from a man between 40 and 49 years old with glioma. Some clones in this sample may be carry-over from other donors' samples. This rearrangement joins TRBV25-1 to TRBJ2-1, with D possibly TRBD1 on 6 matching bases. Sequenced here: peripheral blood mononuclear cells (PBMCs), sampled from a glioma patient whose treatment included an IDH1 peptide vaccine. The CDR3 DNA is TGTGCCAGCAGTGAATATACCAATACAGGGCTGGGAAACAATGAGCAGTTCTTC. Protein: CASSEYTNTGLGNNEQFF.